The 32 T cell receptor beta chains reported below all come from one sample, sequenced in a study of persistence of HIV-infected CD4 T cells. Overlapping HIV-1 Gag 15-mer peptides at roughly 1 ug per peptide per mL were used. Memory cells lacking CD40L and CD69 with high CD45RO were sorted. The libraries were made with immunoSEQ version 4 in survey mode. Produced via immunoSEQ multiplex PCR; TCRdb's table is partial and in-frame only. The profile covers about 64,000 clones, with under 80% appearing a single time and approximately 1.7% taken by the ten largest. Antigen specificity for these receptors is unknown. The source was CD4+ T cells sorted from PBMCs after approximately 18-hour stimulation, collected from a patient who received antiretroviral therapy. These receptors were collected from an adult man with HIV who was CMV-seropositive.

This clone was seen more than once but under ten times. CDR3 region: CATSDSNYGYTF. CDR3 DNA sequence: TGTGCCACCAGTGACTCTAACTATGGCTACACCTTC. The V and J genes are TRBV24-1 and TRBJ1-2; D not resolved. V lost 4 bases, J lost 0 bases, and 2 bases lay in between. Per germline, CDR1 KGHDR and CDR2 SFDVKD. CDR3 length: 12 amino acids.

V and J are TRBV7-2 and TRBJ2-7; 9 bases fit TRBD1. Trimming removed 5 bases from V and 0 bases from J; junction bases left unmatched: 5. The CDR3 totals 15 residues. Germline loops: CDR1 SGHTA, CDR2 FQGNSA. The CDR3 region has the DNA TGTGCCAGCAGCGTTGGGACAGGGTCCTCCTACGAGCAGTACTTC. Protein: CASSVGTGSSYEQYF.

The chain couples TRBV24-1 to TRBJ1-2; unclear D gene. This CDR3 is 12 amino acids long. Germline V gene data show CDR1 as KGHDR and CDR2 as SFDVKD. V was clipped by 3 bases and J by 14 bases, with 15 bases between them. The CDR3 DNA follows: TGTGCCACCAGTGATCGTTCCGCAATGGTAACCTTC. Translated, it gives CATSDRSAMVTF.

The chain uses TRBV7-7 and TRBJ1-2, with D possibly being TRBD1 (6 bases). Trimming cost V 2 bases and J 8 bases, with 15 bases left between them. CDR3 length: 14 amino acids. Germline V lookup: CDR1 SSHAT, CDR2 FNYEAQ (reference sequence). The CDR3, as DNA: TGTGCCAGCAGCTTACGGGGCAGGGGAAGCGGCTACACCTTC. It translates to CASSLRGRGSGYTF.

This clone was seen a handful of times. The chain recombines TRBV28 with TRBJ1-3; D gene uncertain. V was trimmed by 1 base and J by 0 bases, leaving 16 bases between them. The germline CDR1 and CDR2 sequences are MDHEN and SYDVKM. CDR3 size: 18 residues. This CDR3 reads CASSLLMRGSASGNTIYF. CDR3 DNA: TGTGCCAGCAGTTTATTGATGCGAGGGAGCGCCTCTGGAAACACCATATATTTT. The full variable domain, its missing parts supplied by reference TRBV28 and TRBJ1-3, is DVKVTQSSRYLVKRTGEKVFLECVQDMDHENMFWYRQDPGLGLRLIYFSYDVKMKEKGDIPEGYSVSREKKERFSLILESASTNQTSMYLCASSLLMRGSASGNTIYFGEGSWLTVV.

The chain links TRBV6-4 to TRBJ2-1; tentative D call: TRBD1 (5 bases). The V gene lost 4 bases and the J gene lost 4 bases, with 11 bases spanning the gap. CDR1 is MRHNA and CDR2 is SNTAGT in the germline V gene. The CDR3 covers 14 residues. The CDR3 DNA reads TGTGCCAGCAGTGGGCAGGGTGGGTACAATGAGCAGTTCTTC. Protein product: CASSGQGGYNEQFF.

This chain uses TRBV5-5 with TRBJ2-3; 9 bases align to TRBD2. Per germline, CDR1 SGHKS and CDR2 YYEKEE (reference sequence). V gave up 2 bases and J gave up 0 bases; unmatched junction bases: 13. There are 19 residues in the CDR3. The CDR3 DNA is TGTGCCAGCAGCTTTGGGGTGACTAGCGGATATACTAGCACAGATACGCAGTATTTT. Amino acid sequence: CASSFGVTSGYTSTDTQYF.

The chain recombines TRBV5-1 with TRBJ2-3; TRBD2 aligns across 9 bases. The CDR3 sequence is 16 residues long. Germline assignment: CDR1 SGHRS and CDR2 YFSETQ. Germline trimming cut 4 bases from V and 0 bases from J; bases unmatched to any gene: 6. Here the CDR3 reads CASSPGLATSTDTQYF. Written as DNA, the CDR3 is TGCGCCAGCAGCCCCGGACTAGCGACTAGCACAGATACGCAGTATTTT.

V usage is TRBV5-5 and J usage is TRBJ1-2, with D hard to call. From germline, CDR1 is SGHKS and CDR2 YYEKEE (reference sequence). CDR3 size: 12 residues. V lost 1 base and J 8 bases, leaving 9 bases between the germline ends. This CDR3 reads CASSLYQDGYTF. CDR3 sequence (DNA): TGTGCCAGCAGCTTGTACCAGGACGGCTACACCTTC.

The V call is TRBV5-6, the J call TRBJ2-7, with unresolved D. Germline CDR1 SGHDT, CDR2 YYEEEE. CDR3 length: 14 residues. V shed 0 bases and J shed 1 base, with 8 bases lying between them. The CDR3 spells CASSLVQRSYEQYF. The CDR3 nucleotides are TGTGCCAGCAGCTTGGTGCAGAGATCCTACGAGCAGTACTTC.

The CDR3 loop reads CATRDTDQIQETQYF. Here the CDR3 DNA reads TGTGCCACCAGAGATACAGATCAGATCCAAGAGACCCAGTACTTC. This chain connects TRBV24-1 to TRBJ2-5, with D unresolved. Germline V gives CDR1 KGHDR, CDR2 SFDVKD. The ends were cut back, 7 bases at V and 1 base at J, with 15 bases in the middle. The CDR3 covers 15 residues.

The rearrangement joins TRBV6-5 to TRBJ2-7; D not resolved. The germline V gene encodes CDR1 MNHEY and CDR2 SVGAGI. The V and J ends lost 5 bases and 6 bases respectively, with 8 bases between them. The CDR3 extends over 11 amino acids. The CDR3 region is CASSLRFEQYF. The CDR3 DNA reads as TGTGCCAGCAGTCTACGGTTCGAGCAGTACTTC.

The genes are TRBV10-1 and TRBJ2-7, with 7 bases identical to TRBD2. The CDR3 extends over 12 amino acids. Germline-derived CDR1 and CDR2 are WNHNN and SYGVQD (reference sequence). J gave up 3 bases and V 11 bases, and 7 bases lay outside the gene matches. The CDR3 sequence is CAGPRGIYEQYF. The CDR3 bases are TGCGCCGGACCGCGGGGGATCTACGAGCAGTACTTC.

The chain has TRBV6-2 or TRBV6-3 and TRBJ2-3; 10 nucleotides align to TRBD1. The CDR3 sequence is 21 residues long. Per germline, CDR1 MNHEY and CDR2 SVGEGT. V lost 3 bases, J lost 1 base, and 19 bases stayed unmatched. Here the CDR3 DNA reads TGTGCCAGCAGTTATTCGGGACAGGGGAAATCTTATCCTTCCCGCACAGATACGCAGTATTTT. Translated: CASSYSGQGKSYPSRTDTQYF.

The chain employs TRBV27 and TRBJ2-2; D perhaps matches TRBD1 (6 bases). The CDR3 runs 15 residues. Germline V gives CDR1 MNHEY, CDR2 SMNVEV (reference sequence). Trimming removed 5 bases from V and 5 bases from J, with 15 bases in between. CDR3 sequence (DNA): TGTGCCAGCAGTAGTGGGGGCGTGGAAACCGGGGAGCTGTTTTTT. It translates to CASSSGGVETGELFF.

The chain combines TRBV14 with TRBJ2-2, with no clear D. Germline-derived CDR1 and CDR2 are SGHDN and FVKESK. The CDR3 has 16 residues. V was shortened by 4 bases and J by 3 bases, with 15 bases between the two germline ends. The CDR3 nucleotides are TGTGCCAGCAGCCCCAGCGTACGGGCGTACACCGGGGAGCTGTTTTTT. As protein: CASSPSVRAYTGELFF.

This chain joins TRBV27 and TRBJ2-3, with TRBD2 identical over 7 bases. Germline CDR1 and CDR2: MNHEY and SMNVEV (reference sequence). The CDR3 has 16 amino acids. Germline trimming cut 6 bases from V and 2 bases from J; bases unmatched to any gene: 11. CDR3 DNA sequence: TGTGCCAGCAGCCCTAGACTAGCCTCATTCACAGATACGCAGTATTTT. It codes for CASSPRLASFTDTQYF.

This chain uses TRBV7-8 with TRBJ1-5; D is uncertain. The germline CDR1 and CDR2 sequences are SGHVS and FQNEAQ. Trimming stripped 1 base from V and 0 bases from J, with 7 bases between. The length of the CDR3 is 15 residues. The CDR3 protein is CASSLVGNSNQPQHF. As DNA, the CDR3 is TGTGCCAGCAGCTTAGTCGGGAATAGCAATCAGCCCCAGCATTTT. The full variable domain, completed using reference TRBV7-8 and TRBJ1-5, is GAGVSQSPRYKVAKRGQDVALRCDPISGHVSLFWYQQALGQGPEFLTYFQNEAQLDKSGLPSDRFFAERPEGSVSTLKIQRTQQEDSAVYLCASSLVGNSNQPQHFGDGTRLSIL.

The genes are TRBV30 and TRBJ1-1, with no clear D. The CDR3 consists of 15 residues. In germline, CDR1 is GTSNPN, CDR2 SVGIG (reference sequence). The V gene lost 5 bases and the J gene lost 4 bases, with 20 bases spanning the gap. CDR3 in DNA: TGTGCCTGGGGGCCGCGAAGGCCCGGGAGCACTGAAGCTTTCTTT. The encoded protein is CAWGPRRPGSTEAFF.

The V call is TRBV6-5, the J call TRBJ2-2; D is perhaps TRBD2 (6 bases). V shed 5 bases and J shed 6 bases, with 10 bases lying between them. The CDR3 is 13 amino acids. Germline V CDR1 and CDR2: MNHEY, SVGAGI. The DNA of the CDR3 is TGTGCCAGCAGTCAAAGACTAGCCGGGGAGCTGTTTTTT. It encodes CASSQRLAGELFF.

The V call is TRBV4-2, the J call TRBJ1-1; 7 nucleotides line up with TRBD1. This CDR3 has 15 residues. Per germline, CDR1 LGHNA and CDR2 YNFKEQ. J was trimmed by 5 bases and V by 4 bases; bases with no gene match: 10. The CDR3 coding sequence is TGTGCCAGCAGCCCTCGACAGGGTGAAGGGACTGAAGCTTTCTTT. Amino acid sequence: CASSPRQGEGTEAFF.

The chain uses TRBV6-5 and TRBJ1-3; no clear D gene. V lost 5 bases to trimming and J lost 4 bases, with 15 bases between them. CDR3 length: 15 amino acids. Germline CDR1 and CDR2: MNHEY and SVGAGI. CDR3 bases: TGTGCCAGCAGTAACCGACCGGGCGGGGGAAACACCATATATTTT. Translating gives CASSNRPGGGNTIYF.

The chain uses TRBV7-9 and TRBJ2-3, with 8 bases identical to TRBD1. This CDR3 is built from 16 residues. The germline V gene has CDR1 SEHNR and CDR2 FQNEAQ (reference sequence). The J segment lost 2 bases and the V segment lost 5 bases, leaving 9 bases of the junction unmatched. The CDR3: CASSLSGQVFTDTQYF. In DNA form, the CDR3 reads TGTGCCAGCAGCCTTTCGGGACAGGTGTTCACAGATACGCAGTATTTT.

V usage is TRBV9 and J usage is TRBJ1-3; TRBD1 aligns across 7 bases. Trimming removed 8 bases from V and 0 bases from J; junction bases left unmatched: 8. In germline, CDR1 is SGDLS, CDR2 YYNGEE. The CDR3 extends over 15 amino acids. The CDR3 protein is CASGSRTGSGNTIYF. The CDR3 region has the DNA TGTGCCAGTGGGTCTCGGACAGGCTCTGGAAACACCATATATTTT.

J is TRBJ1-5 and V is TRBV19; unclear D gene. The CDR3 consists of 15 residues. Germline assignment: CDR1 LNHDA and CDR2 SQIVND (reference sequence). Trimming took off 3 bases at V and 7 bases at J, with 16 bases between the two ends. The CDR3 here is CASSIEGYVGQPQHF. The CDR3 bases are TGTGCCAGTAGTATCGAGGGATATGTGGGGCAGCCCCAGCATTTT.

This rearrangement joins TRBV6-7 to TRBJ2-3, with D perhaps TRBD2 (6 bases). TRBV6-7 qualifies as an ORF whose function is uncertain. Trimming removed 5 bases at V and 0 bases at J, with 21 bases between. The CDR3 length is 18 residues. CDR3 sequence: CASSLPLAPAPSTDTQYF. CDR3 nucleotide sequence: TGTGCCAGCAGTCTTCCCCTAGCGCCGGCCCCTAGCACAGATACGCAGTATTTT.

This chain joins TRBV27 and TRBJ1-5, with D uncertain. The CDR3 covers 13 residues. Germline CDR1 and CDR2: MNHEY and SMNVEV (reference sequence). With 4 bases removed from V and 11 bases from J, the gap between germline ends came to 15 bases. The chain's CDR3 is CASSSSANLAQHF. In DNA, the CDR3 is TGTGCCAGCAGTTCGAGTGCTAATCTGGCCCAGCATTTT.

This clone appeared a few times. As DNA, the CDR3 is TGTGCCAGCAGTGTCGCGCAGATGAACACTGAAGCTTTCTTT. The encoded protein is CASSVAQMNTEAFF. The chain recombines TRBV2 with TRBJ1-1; D is undetermined. Germline loops: CDR1 SNHLY, CDR2 FYNNEI. The CDR3 spans 14 residues. V was shortened by 4 bases and J by 0 bases, with 9 bases between the two germline ends.

This clone was observed a few times. The V call is TRBV6-6, the J call TRBJ1-5; TRBD1 might be the D (5 bases). Germline values: CDR1 MNHNY, CDR2 SVGAGI (reference sequence). V was pared by 11 bases and J by 2 bases, with 16 bases between. The CDR3 loop spans 14 amino acids. The CDR3 sequence: CAVTGGIGNQPQHF. The DNA for the CDR3 is TGTGCCGTGACGGGGGGGATAGGCAATCAGCCCCAGCATTTT.

CDR3 sequence: CASKAGGNTGELFF. DNA for the CDR3: TGTGCCAGCAAGGCAGGGGGAAACACCGGGGAGCTGTTTTTT. V usage is TRBV6-5 and J usage is TRBJ2-2; 7 bases are shared with TRBD1. Looked up from germline, CDR1 is MNHEY and CDR2 is SVGAGI. V dropped 7 bases and J dropped 2; count of bases not matched to a gene: 4. The CDR3 spans 14 residues.

The chain recombines TRBV12-3 or TRBV12-4 with TRBJ2-5; TRBD2 might be the D (5 bases). CDR3 length: 13 amino acids. V was clipped by 2 bases and J by 5 bases, with 9 bases between them. This chain's CDR3 is CASSLYRGETQYF. CDR3 nucleotide sequence: TGTGCCAGCAGTTTATATAGAGGGGAGACCCAGTACTTC.

For this clone: This specimen includes other DNA sequences encoding the same CDR3. The chain uses TRBV28 and TRBJ1-2, with D uncertain. V was clipped by 9 bases and J by 5 bases, with 13 bases between them. CDR1 MDHEN and CDR2 SYDVKM come from the germline V gene. The CDR3 extends over 12 amino acids. The CDR3 loop is CASRRSGYGYTF. CDR3 coding DNA: TGTGCCAGTAGAAGAAGCGGTTATGGCTACACCTTC.